This T cell receptor beta chain appears in the sequencing data of a study of early T cells in non-severe SARS-CoV-2 infection (dated by TCRdb to the early 2020s). As for the study more broadly: TCR sequencing used bulk RNA from unsorted whole blood, so alpha and beta chains could not be paired.

On the study overall, not on this receptor specifically: VDJdb matching was skewed toward anti-spike CD8 responses and likely underestimated virus-specific expansions, missing private and CD4 specificities.

Set within a cohort of healthcare workers in London, UK, this nested case-control study involved weekly PCR testing of nasopharyngeal swabs along with blood sampling. Healthcare workers were recruited during the week of the UK lockdown, between 23 and 31 March 2020, and followed weekly for up to roughly 15 weeks. Libraries came from 5' RACE. The instrument was a NextSeq 500. To correct for sequencing error and PCR bias, the TCR library protocol tagged individual cDNA molecules with unique molecular identifiers. TCR alpha and beta chains were both sequenced, and the abundances of alpha and beta sequences in each sample were closely correlated with each other. From the authors' description of their analysis: Decombinator V4 was used to annotate the V gene, J gene and CDR3 of the TCR sequences. Expanded TCRs were defined as changing significantly between any two time points under a Poisson model with p below 0.0001. TCR abundances were normalised to the total number of TCRs sequenced in each sample and reported as counts per million. TRAV1-2 paired with TRAJ12, TRAJ20 or TRAJ33 defined MAIT TCRs, while TRAV10 paired with TRAJ18 defined iNKT TCRs. A search of VDJdb, accessed on 1 November 2021, was run for TCRs annotated to CMV, EBV and SARS-CoV-2, with TCRs annotated for multiple antigens excluded. TCRdb handled the public reads itself, with Q25 trimming in fastp and clone calling in MiXCR, and kept productive beta chains. Entries that share a CDR3 protein sequence are merged under the most common genes and DNA. In this record, the V and J calls reflect TCRdb's handling and not the investigators' own analysis. In all, the sample holds about 61,000 distinct CDR3 sequences, and 10% to 14% of those were seen once. The biggest ten clones account for 1.5% to 2% of the sample.

This clonotype was found many times. Its antigen specificity is not known. Base qualities are missing; no much larger clone stands one base away. Taken from the germline V gene, the CDR1 and CDR2 loops are SGHRS and YFSETQ. After removal of 4 bases from V and 1 base from J, the junction retains 3 bases not matched to a gene. Including the terminal cysteine and phenylalanine, the CDR3 comprises 15 residues. Left in the record is the CDR3 DNA by itself, 45 bases read in frame from the first base. The receptor chain draws on TRBV5-1 and TRBJ2-5, with 11 bases in between that match TRBD2. The clonotype originates from an adult who was a healthcare worker with PCR-confirmed SARS-CoV-2 infection or an uninfected control (not recorded which). The material sequenced was whole blood. The CDR3 has the sequence CASSRGTSGQETQYF. The sequenced DNA is TGCGCCAGCAGCCGCGGGACTAGCGGCCAAGAGACCCAGTACTTC.